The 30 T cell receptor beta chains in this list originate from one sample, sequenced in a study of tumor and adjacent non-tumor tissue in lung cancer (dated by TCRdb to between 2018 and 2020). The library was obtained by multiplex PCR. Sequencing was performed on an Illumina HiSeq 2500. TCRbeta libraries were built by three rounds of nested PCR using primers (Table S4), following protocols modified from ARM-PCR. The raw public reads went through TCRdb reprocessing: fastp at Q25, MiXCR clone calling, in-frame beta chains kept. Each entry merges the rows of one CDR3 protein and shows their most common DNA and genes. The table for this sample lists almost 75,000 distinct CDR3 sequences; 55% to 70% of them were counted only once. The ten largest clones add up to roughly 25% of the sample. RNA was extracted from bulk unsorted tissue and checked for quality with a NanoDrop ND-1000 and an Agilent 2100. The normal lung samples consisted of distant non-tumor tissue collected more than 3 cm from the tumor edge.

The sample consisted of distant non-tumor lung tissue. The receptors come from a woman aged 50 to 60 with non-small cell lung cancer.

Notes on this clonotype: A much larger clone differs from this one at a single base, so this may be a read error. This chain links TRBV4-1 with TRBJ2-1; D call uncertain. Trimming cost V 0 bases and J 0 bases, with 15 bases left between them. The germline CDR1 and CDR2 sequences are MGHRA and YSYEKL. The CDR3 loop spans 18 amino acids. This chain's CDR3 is CASSQDQTRHGSYNEQFF. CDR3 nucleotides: TGCGCCAGCAGCCAAGATCAGACAAGACACGGCTCCTACAATGAGCAGTTCTTC.

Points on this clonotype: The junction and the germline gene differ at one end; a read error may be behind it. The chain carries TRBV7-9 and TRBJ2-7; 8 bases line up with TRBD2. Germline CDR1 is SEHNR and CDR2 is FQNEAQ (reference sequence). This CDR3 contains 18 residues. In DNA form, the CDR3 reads TGTGCCGGCAGCTCAAGAGGGTGTGGAACGGGAGGGTCCTACGAGCAGTACTTC. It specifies CAGSSRGCGTGGSYEQYF.

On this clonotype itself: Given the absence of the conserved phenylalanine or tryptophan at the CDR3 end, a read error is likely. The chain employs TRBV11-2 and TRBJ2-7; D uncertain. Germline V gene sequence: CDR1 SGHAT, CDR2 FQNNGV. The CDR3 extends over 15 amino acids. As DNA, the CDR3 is TGTGCGAGCAGTTTATCTCCGAGTCCCTCCTACGAGCAGTACATC. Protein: CASSLSPSPSYEQYI.

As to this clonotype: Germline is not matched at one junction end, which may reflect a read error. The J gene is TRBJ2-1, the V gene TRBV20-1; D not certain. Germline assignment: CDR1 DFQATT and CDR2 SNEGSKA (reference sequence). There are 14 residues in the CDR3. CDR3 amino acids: CSARRLNVVHEHFF. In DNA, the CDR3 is TGCAGTGCTAGACGCCTCAATGTCGTCCATGAGCATTTCTTC.

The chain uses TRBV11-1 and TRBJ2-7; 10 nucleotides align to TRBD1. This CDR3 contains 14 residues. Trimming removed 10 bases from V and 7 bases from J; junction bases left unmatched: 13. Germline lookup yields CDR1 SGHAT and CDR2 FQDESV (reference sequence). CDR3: CANSLARTGGEQYF. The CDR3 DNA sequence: TGTGCCAATAGCTTAGCAAGGACAGGGGGAGAGCAGTACTTC.

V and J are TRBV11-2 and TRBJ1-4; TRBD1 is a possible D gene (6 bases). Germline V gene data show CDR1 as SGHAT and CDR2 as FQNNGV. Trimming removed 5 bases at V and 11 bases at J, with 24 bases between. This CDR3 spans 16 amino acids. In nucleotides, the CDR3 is TGTGCCAGCAGCCTAACCCGGGACATTGGGGGGAGGAAACTGTTTTTT. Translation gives CASSLTRDIGGRKLFF.

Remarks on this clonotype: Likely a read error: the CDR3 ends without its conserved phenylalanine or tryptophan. Written as DNA, the CDR3 is TGCAGCGCACGGGGGGGCACCGGGGAGCTGTTTTCT. Translation gives CSARGGTGELFS. This chain uses TRBV20-1 with TRBJ2-2; 8 bases are a match to TRBD2. The CDR3 is made up of 12 amino acids. Germline V gene lookup returns CDR1 DFQATT and CDR2 SNEGSKA (reference sequence).

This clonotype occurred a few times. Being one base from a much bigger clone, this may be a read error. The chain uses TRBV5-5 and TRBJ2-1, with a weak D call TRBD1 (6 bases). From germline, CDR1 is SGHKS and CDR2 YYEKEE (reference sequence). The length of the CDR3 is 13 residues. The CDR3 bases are TGTACCAGCAGCTCCCGGACAGACAATGAGCAGTTCTTC. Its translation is CTSSSRTDNEQFF.

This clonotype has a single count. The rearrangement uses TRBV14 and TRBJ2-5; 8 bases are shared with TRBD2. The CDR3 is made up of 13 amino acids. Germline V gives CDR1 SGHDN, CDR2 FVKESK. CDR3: CASDQRESETQYF. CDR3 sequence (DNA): TGTGCAAGCGACCAGCGGGAGAGTGAGACCCAGTACTTC.

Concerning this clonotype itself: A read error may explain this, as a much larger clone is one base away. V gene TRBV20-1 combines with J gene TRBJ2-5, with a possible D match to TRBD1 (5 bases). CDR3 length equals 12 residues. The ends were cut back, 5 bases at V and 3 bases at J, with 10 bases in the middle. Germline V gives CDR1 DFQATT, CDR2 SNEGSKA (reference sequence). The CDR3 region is CSALTEKETQYF. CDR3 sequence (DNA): TGCAGTGCTCTGACAGAGAAAGAGACCCAGTACTTC.

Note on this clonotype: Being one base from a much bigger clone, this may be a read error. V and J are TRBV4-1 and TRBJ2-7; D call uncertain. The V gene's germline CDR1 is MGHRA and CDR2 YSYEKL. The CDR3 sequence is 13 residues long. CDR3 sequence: CVSSQSGGYEQYF. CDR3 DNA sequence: TGCGTCAGCAGCCAATCCGGTGGCTACGAGCAGTACTTC.

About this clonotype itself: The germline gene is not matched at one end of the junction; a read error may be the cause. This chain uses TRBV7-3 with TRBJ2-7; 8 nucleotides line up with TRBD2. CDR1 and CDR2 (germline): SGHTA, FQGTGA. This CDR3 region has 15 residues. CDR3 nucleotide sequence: TGTGCCAGCAACTTAAGGAGCGGGAGCTTCAACGAGCAGTACTTC. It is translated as CASNLRSGSFNEQYF.

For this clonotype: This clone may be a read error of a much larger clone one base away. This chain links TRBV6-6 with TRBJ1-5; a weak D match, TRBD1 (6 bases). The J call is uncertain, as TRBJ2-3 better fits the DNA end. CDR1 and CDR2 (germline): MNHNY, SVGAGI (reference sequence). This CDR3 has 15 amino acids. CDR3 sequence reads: CASSSQQGSNQPQYF. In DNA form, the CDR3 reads TGTGCCAGCAGTTCACAACAGGGTAGCAATCAGCCCCAGTATTTT.

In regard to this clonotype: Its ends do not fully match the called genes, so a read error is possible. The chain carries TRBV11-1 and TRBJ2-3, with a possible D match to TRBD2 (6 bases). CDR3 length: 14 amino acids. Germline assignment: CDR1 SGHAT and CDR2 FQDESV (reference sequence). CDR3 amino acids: CASRKGTGTDTRYF. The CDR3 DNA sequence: TGTGCCAGCAGGAAAGGGACTGGCACAGATACGCGGTATTTT.

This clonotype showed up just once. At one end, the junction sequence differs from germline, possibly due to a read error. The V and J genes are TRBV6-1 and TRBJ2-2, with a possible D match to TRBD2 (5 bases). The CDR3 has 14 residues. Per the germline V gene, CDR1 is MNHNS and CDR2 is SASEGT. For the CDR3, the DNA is TGTGCCGGCAGGAACAGAGGTTTGGCCGGGGAACTGTTTTTT. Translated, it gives CAGRNRGLAGELFF.

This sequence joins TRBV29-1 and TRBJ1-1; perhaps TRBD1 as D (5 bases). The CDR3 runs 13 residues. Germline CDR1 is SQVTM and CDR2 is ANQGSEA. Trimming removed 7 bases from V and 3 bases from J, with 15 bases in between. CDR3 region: CSGVGAGYTEAFF. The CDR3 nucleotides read TGCAGCGGGGTTGGGGCAGGGTACACTGAAGCTTTCTTT. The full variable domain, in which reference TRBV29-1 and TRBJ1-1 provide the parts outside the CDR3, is SAVISQKPSRDICQRGTSLTIQCQVDSQVTMMFWYRQQPGQSLTLIATANQGSEATYESGFVIDKFPISRPNLTFSTLTVSNMSPEDSSIYLCSGVGAGYTEAFFGQGTRLTVV.

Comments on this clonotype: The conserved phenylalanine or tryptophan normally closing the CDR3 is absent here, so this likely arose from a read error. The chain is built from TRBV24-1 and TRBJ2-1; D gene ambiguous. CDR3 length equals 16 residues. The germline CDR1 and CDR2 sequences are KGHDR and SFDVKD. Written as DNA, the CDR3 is TGTGCCACTAGTGTAGGGATAAGGGCAAGTGGCGATGAGCAGTTCCTC. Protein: CATSVGIRASGDEQFL.

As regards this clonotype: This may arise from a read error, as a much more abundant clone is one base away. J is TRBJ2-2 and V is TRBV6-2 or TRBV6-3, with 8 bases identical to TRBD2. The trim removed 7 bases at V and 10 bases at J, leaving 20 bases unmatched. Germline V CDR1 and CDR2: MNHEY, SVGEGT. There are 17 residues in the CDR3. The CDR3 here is CASNSRLASFTGEELFF. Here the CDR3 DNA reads TGTGCCAGCAATTCAAGACTAGCGTCGTTCACAGGAGAGGAGCTGTTTTTT.

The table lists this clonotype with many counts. This chain's CDR3 is CASSLTSGYSYEQYF. The CDR3 DNA reads as TGTGCCAGCAGTTTGACTAGCGGGTACTCCTACGAGCAGTACTTC. V gene TRBV28 combines with J gene TRBJ2-7; 10 bases map to TRBD2. This CDR3 comprises 15 residues. The V segment lost 3 bases and the J segment 0 bases; nucleotides outside the gene matches: 2. Germline loops: CDR1 MDHEN, CDR2 SYDVKM.

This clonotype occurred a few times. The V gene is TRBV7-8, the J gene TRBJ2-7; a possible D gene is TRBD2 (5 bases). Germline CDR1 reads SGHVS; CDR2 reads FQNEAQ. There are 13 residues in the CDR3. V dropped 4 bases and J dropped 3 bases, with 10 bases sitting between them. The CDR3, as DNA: TGTGCCAGCAGCTGGACTCCCTACTACGAGCAGTACTTC. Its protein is CASSWTPYYEQYF.

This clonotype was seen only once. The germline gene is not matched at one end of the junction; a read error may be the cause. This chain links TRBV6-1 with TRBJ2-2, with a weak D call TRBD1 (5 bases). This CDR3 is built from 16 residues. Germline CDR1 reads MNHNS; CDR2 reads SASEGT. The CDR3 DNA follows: TGTGCCTTCGTGCGGTTTTCGACAGTGAACGCCGGGGAGCTGTTTTTT. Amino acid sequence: CAFVRFSTVNAGELFF.

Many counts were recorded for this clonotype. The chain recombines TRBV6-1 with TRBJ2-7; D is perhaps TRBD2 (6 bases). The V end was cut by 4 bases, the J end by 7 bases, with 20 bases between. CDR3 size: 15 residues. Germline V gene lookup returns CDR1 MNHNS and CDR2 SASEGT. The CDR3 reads CASSVAGPGMGEQYF. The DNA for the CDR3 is TGTGCCAGCAGTGTGGCGGGACCCGGCATGGGGGAGCAGTACTTC.

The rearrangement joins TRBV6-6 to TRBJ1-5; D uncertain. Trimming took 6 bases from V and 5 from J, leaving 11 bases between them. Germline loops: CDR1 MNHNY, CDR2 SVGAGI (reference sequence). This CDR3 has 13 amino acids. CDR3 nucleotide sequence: TGTGCCAGCAGCCGTGCATCGGATCAGCCCCAGCATTTT. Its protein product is CASSRASDQPQHF.

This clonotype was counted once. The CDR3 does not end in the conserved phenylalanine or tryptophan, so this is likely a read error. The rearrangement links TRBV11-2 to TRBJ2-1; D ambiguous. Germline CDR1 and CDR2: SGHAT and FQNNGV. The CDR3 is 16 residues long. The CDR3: CVSSLDEDKSDNEQFS. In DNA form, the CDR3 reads TGTGTCAGCAGCTTAGATGAAGACAAGTCAGACAATGAGCAGTTCTCT.

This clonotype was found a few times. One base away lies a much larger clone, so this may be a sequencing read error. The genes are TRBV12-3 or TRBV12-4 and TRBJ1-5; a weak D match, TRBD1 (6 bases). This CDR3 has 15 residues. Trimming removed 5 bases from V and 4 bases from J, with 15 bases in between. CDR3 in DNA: TGTGCCAGCAGTCCTGACAGGATTACAAATCAGCCCCAGCATTTT. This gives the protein CASSPDRITNQPQHF.

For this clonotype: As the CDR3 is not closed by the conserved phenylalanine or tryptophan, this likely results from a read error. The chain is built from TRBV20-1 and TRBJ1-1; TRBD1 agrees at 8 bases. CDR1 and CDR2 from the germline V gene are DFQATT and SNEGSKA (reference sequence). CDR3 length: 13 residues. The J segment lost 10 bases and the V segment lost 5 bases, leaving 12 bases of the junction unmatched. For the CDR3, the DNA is TGCAGTGCTGGGACAGGTAGAGGTCCTGGAGCTTTCCTT. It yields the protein CSAGTGRGPGAFL.

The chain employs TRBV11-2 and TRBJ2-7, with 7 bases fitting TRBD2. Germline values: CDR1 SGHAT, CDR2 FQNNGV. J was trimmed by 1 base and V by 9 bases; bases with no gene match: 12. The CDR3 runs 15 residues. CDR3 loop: CASSIWASGSYEQYF. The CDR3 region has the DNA TGTGCCAGTAGCATTTGGGCTAGCGGTTCCTACGAGCAGTACTTC.

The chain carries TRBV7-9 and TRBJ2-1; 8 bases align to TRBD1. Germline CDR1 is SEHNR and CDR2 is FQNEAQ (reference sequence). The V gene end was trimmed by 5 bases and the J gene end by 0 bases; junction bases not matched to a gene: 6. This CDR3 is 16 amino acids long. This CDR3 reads CASSPSGTGSYNEQFF. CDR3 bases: TGTGCCAGCAGCCCTAGTGGGACAGGCTCCTACAATGAGCAGTTCTTC.

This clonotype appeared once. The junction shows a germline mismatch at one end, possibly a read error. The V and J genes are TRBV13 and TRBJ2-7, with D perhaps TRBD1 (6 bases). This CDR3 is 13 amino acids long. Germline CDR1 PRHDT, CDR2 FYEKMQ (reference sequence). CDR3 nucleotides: TGTGCCAGTAGCTTAAACAGGGCCTACGAGGAGTACTTC. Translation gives CASSLNRAYEEYF.

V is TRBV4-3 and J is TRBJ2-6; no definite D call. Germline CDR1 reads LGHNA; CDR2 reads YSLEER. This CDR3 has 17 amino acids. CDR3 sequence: CVRSQDHSPSGANVLTF. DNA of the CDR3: TGCGTCAGAAGCCAAGATCACAGCCCCTCTGGGGCCAACGTCCTGACTTTC.